The rows below give T cell receptor beta chains drawn from one sample of a study of regulatory T cells in long-lasting Graves disease. MiXCR, applied by TCRdb to the multiplex PCR reads, yields one record per CDR3 protein. The sample has 420,000 or so distinct CDR3 sequences, about 16% seen once; the top ten hold 20% to 25%. These data are also associated with another study on T cells in Graves' hyperthyroidism and ophthalmopathy.

The sequencing used peripheral blood mononuclear cells (PBMCs), collected at new diagnosis, from a patient treated with antithyroid drugs. The source of these receptors is a woman younger than 30 with Graves disease. Both conserved end residues are part of each CDR3. The D gene is left open where the match is weak. Size is stated for part of the rows, as once, few or many counts, or as a class when the clone is expanded.

abundance: many
v_gene: TRBV6-1
j_gene: TRBJ2-5
d_gene: TRBD2
CDR3aa: CASKMSGRLETQYF
CDR3nt: TGTGCCAGCAAAATGAGCGGGAGGTTGGAGACCCAGTACTTC

abundance: few
v_gene: TRBV19
j_gene: TRBJ1-1
d_gene: NA
CDR3aa: CASSIIDSRAFF
CDR3nt: TGTGCCAGTAGTATAATCGATTCTAGAGCTTTCTTT

abundance: few
v_gene: TRBV24-1
j_gene: TRBJ2-3
d_gene: NA
CDR3aa: CATSDPGRGTDTQYF
CDR3nt: TGTGCCACCAGTGATCCCGGACGGGGCACAGATACGCAGTATTTT

abundance: many
v_gene: TRBV28
j_gene: TRBJ2-5
d_gene: TRBD2
CDR3aa: CASSFSSKREVVETQYF
CDR3nt: TGTGCCAGCAGTTTTAGTAGCAAGCGGGAGGTAGTAGAGACCCAGTACTTC

abundance: many
v_gene: TRBV5-1
j_gene: TRBJ2-7
d_gene: NA
CDR3aa: CASSLHPTEQYF
CDR3nt: TGCGCCAGCAGCTTGCATCCAACCGAGCAGTACTTC

abundance: few
v_gene: TRBV3-1
j_gene: TRBJ2-5
d_gene: TRBD2
CDR3aa: CASSQSRLAGGEETQYF
CDR3nt: TGTGCCAGCAGCCAATCAAGGTTAGCGGGAGGAGAAGAGACCCAGTACTTC

abundance: many
v_gene: TRBV28
j_gene: TRBJ2-7
d_gene: TRBD1
CDR3aa: CASRGQGYYEQYF
CDR3nt: TGTGCCAGCAGAGGACAGGGTTACTACGAGCAGTACTTC

abundance: few
v_gene: TRBV12-3/TRBV12-4
j_gene: TRBJ2-6
d_gene: NA
CDR3aa: CASSPGNYRSGANVLTF
CDR3nt: TGTGCCAGCAGTCCCGGGAACTACCGCTCTGGGGCCAACGTCCTGACTTTC

abundance: few
v_gene: TRBV29-1
j_gene: TRBJ2-1
d_gene: TRBD2
CDR3aa: CSVGLLAGVREQFF
CDR3nt: TGCAGCGTTGGGCTCCTAGCGGGAGTGCGTGAGCAGTTCTTC

abundance: many
v_gene: TRBV20-1
j_gene: TRBJ2-1
d_gene: NA
CDR3aa: CSARDPRKRVLSNEQFF
CDR3nt: TGCAGTGCTAGAGATCCTAGGAAGCGGGTCCTATCCAATGAGCAGTTCTTC

abundance: NA
v_gene: TRBV28
j_gene: TRBJ1-6
d_gene: NA
CDR3aa: CASSPEDGYNSPLHF
CDR3nt: TGTGCCAGCAGTCCCGAAGACGGGTATAATTCACCCCTCCACTTT

abundance: few
v_gene: TRBV14
j_gene: TRBJ2-7
d_gene: NA
CDR3aa: CASSHGIQPYEQYF
CDR3nt: TGTGCCAGCAGCCACGGGATTCAGCCCTACGAGCAGTACTTC

abundance: NA
v_gene: TRBV6-2/TRBV6-3
j_gene: TRBJ1-5
d_gene: NA
CDR3aa: CASSKPGHRNQPQHF
CDR3nt: TGTGCCAGCAGTAAACCGGGACACCGCAATCAGCCCCAGCATTTT

abundance: many
v_gene: TRBV6-1
j_gene: TRBJ1-2
d_gene: NA
CDR3aa: CASSEVEIPIYGYTF
CDR3nt: TGTGCCAGCAGTGAAGTGGAAATACCAATCTATGGCTACACCTTC

abundance: many
v_gene: TRBV28
j_gene: TRBJ2-1
d_gene: NA
CDR3aa: CASSPVLGWRGKGEQFF
CDR3nt: TGTGCCAGCAGCCCCGTCCTAGGATGGCGGGGCAAGGGCGAGCAGTTCTTC

abundance: many
v_gene: TRBV2
j_gene: TRBJ2-3
d_gene: NA
CDR3aa: CASSAPASRAQYF
CDR3nt: TGTGCCAGCAGTGCGCCAGCGAGTCGGGCGCAGTATTTT

abundance: many
v_gene: TRBV28
j_gene: TRBJ2-1
d_gene: NA
CDR3aa: CASSLGVMRFF
CDR3nt: TGTGCCAGCAGTTTGGGGGTTATGCGGTTCTTC

abundance: many
v_gene: TRBV7-2
j_gene: TRBJ2-7
d_gene: TRBD2
CDR3aa: CASSPRTSGIREQYF
CDR3nt: TGTGCCAGCAGTCCTCGGACTAGCGGGATTCGCGAGCAGTACTTC

abundance: NA
v_gene: TRBV7-2
j_gene: TRBJ2-3
d_gene: TRBD2
CDR3aa: CASSIGLAPDTQYF
CDR3nt: TGTGCCAGCAGTATTGGACTAGCCCCCGATACGCAGTATTTT

abundance: many
v_gene: TRBV12-3/TRBV12-4
j_gene: TRBJ2-5
d_gene: TRBD1
CDR3aa: CASRSTGGETQYF
CDR3nt: TGTGCCAGCAGATCTACAGGGGGGGAGACCCAGTACTTC